This T cell receptor beta chain was recorded in a study of naive and memory T cell subsets. The germline gives CDR1 SGHNT, CDR2 YYREEE (reference sequence). The CDR3 totals 14 residues. V lost 5 bases to trimming and J lost 2 bases, with 13 bases between them. Overall study findings and caveats: This RNA-based method may be sensitive to activation-related transcript changes.

A UMI-containing oligonucleotide was joined by 3' ligation to the TCR cDNA template. Amplification of ligated cDNA took four PCR rounds with SP2 and nested alpha and beta constant primers. TCRdb ran MiXCR on the 5' RACE reads and lists one entry per CDR3 protein. Of tens of thousands of distinct CDR3 sequences listed, 8% to 9% are singletons. This clonotype was observed at least ten times. Its antigen is not identified. This chain uses TRBV5-4 with TRBJ1-1, with D perhaps TRBD1 (5 bases). This clonotype was sampled from a female donor in good health. The CDR3 sequence is CASSPDTSNTEAFF. CDR3 nucleotides: TGTGCCAGCAGTCCGGACACATCTAACACTGAAGCTTTCTTT.